These 15 T cell receptor beta chains share one sample of origin, sequenced in a study of T cell clonality in common variable immunodeficiency (dated by TCRdb to between 2014 and 2016). The protocol used for the library was the immunoSEQ multiplex PCR assay. TCRdb obtained this table from immuneACCESS and retained in-frame rearrangements with V and J assigned. These tables miss some clones; where compared with another copy, unresolved V genes account for less than half of the shortfall, and the remainder is unexplained. This sample was tabulated with about 37,000 clones, among which there are no singletons. Together, the top ten hold around 3.3% of the sample. Material: peripheral blood mononuclear cells. The origin of the receptors is a person aged 18 to 70 in good health.

This clone was seen ten or more times. With the read ending 3 residues before the CDR3 end, the germline J gene is used to fill in that end. The J gene is TRBJ1-4, the V gene TRBV2, with TRBD1 matching over 10 bases. Germline trimming cut 8 bases from V and 0 bases from J; bases unmatched to any gene: 3. The CDR3 loop spans 15 amino acids. Germline CDR1 is SNHLY and CDR2 is FYNNEI. Partial CDR3 DNA: TGTGCCAGCGGGACAGGGGACGCAACTAATGAAAAA. Its protein product is CASGTGDATNEK. The whole CDR3 protein is CASGTGDATNEKLFF.

This clone was counted at least ten times. The read finishes 3 residues shy of the CDR3 end, and the germline J gene is used to complete it. This sample includes further DNA sequences coding for the same CDR3. V is TRBV19 and J is TRBJ1-2; D is possibly TRBD1 (5 bases). The CDR3 loop spans 13 amino acids. Trimming removed 7 bases at V and 3 bases at J, with 12 bases between. From germline, CDR1 is LNHDA and CDR2 SQIVND (reference sequence). The DNA read from the CDR3 is TGTGCCAGTACATCCCAGGGCTACTATGGC. Encoded protein: CASTSQGYYG. The CDR3 as a whole reads CASTSQGYYGYTF.

This clone was counted many times. The read ends 3 residues early relative to the CDR3; the germline J gene fills the gap. The V call is TRBV5-5, the J call TRBJ2-7, with D perhaps TRBD1 (5 bases). There are 13 residues in the CDR3. CDR1 is SGHKS, CDR2 YYEKEE, per germline (reference sequence). V was trimmed by 1 base and J by 5 bases, leaving 10 bases between them. The CDR3 sequence: CASSLYQGNEQYF. CDR3 bases read: TGTGCCAGCAGCTTGTATCAGGGTAACGAG.

This clone was found a few times. Read coverage stops 3 residues before the CDR3 terminus; the germline J gene supplies the remainder. The gene calls are TRBV5-1 and TRBJ2-2, with 10 bases fitting TRBD1. CDR1 and CDR2 from the germline V gene are SGHRS and YFSETQ. This CDR3 contains 19 residues. The sequenced CDR3 bases are TGCGCCAGCAGCGCCCCCGGGACAGGGGCCAGCTCCTATAATTCACCG. This gives the protein CASSAPGTGASSYNSP. The full CDR3 protein is CASSAPGTGASSYNSPLFF. Full variable domain (rest looked up from reference TRBV5-1 and TRBJ2-2): KAGVTQTPRYLIKTRGQQVTLSCSPISGHRSVSWYQQTPGQGLQFLFEYFSETQRNKGNFPGRFSGRQFSNSRSEMNVSTLELGDSALYLCASSAPGTGASSYNSPLFFGEGSRLTVL.

This clone has a count of ten or more. The read terminates 3 residues ahead of where the CDR3 ends, so the germline J gene completes it. The chain links TRBV2 to TRBJ1-2; 11 nucleotides agree with TRBD1. CDR1 is SNHLY, CDR2 FYNNEI, per germline. Losses at the gene ends were 8 bases for V and 7 bases for J; bases not matched to a gene: 9. This CDR3 region has 14 residues. CDR3 region: CASQPGQGEIGYTF. Partial CDR3 DNA: TGTGCCAGCCAACCGGGACAGGGGGAAATTGGC.

Notes on this clone: The CDR3 end falls 3 residues outside the read, so it is completed with the germline J gene. J is TRBJ2-1 and V is TRBV20-1, with a possible D match to TRBD2 (6 bases). CDR1 DFQATT and CDR2 SNEGSKA come from the germline V gene (reference sequence). Trimming pared 0 bases from V and 1 base from J, leaving 10 bases between. The CDR3 runs 15 residues. Partial CDR3 DNA: TGCAGTGCTAGAGATACGGGGGTTTCCTACAATGAG. Translation: CSARDTGVSYNE. The full CDR3 protein reads CSARDTGVSYNEQFF.

This clone was found many times. The CDR3 loop reads CASSPAGRQENTGELFF. Partial CDR3 DNA: TGTGCCAGCAGTCCCGCCGGTCGGCAGGAGAACACCGGGGAG. The chain links TRBV6-2 or TRBV6-3 to TRBJ2-2; D gene unclear. The read halts 3 residues ahead of the CDR3 end, with the missing end drawn from the germline J gene. Trimming pared 5 bases from V and 1 base from J, leaving 17 bases between. CDR1 and CDR2 from the germline V gene are MNHEY and SVGEGT. The CDR3 covers 17 residues.

This clone was counted ten times or more. The read ends 3 residues before the CDR3 terminus; that terminus is restored from the germline J gene. This sequence joins TRBV2 and TRBJ2-1; no clear D. Trimming took 9 bases from V and 8 from J, leaving 17 bases between them. Per germline, CDR1 SNHLY and CDR2 FYNNEI. The CDR3 covers 13 residues. The CDR3 region is CARSRAPVDEQFF. Incomplete CDR3 DNA: TGTGCCAGAAGTCGAGCGCCGGTCGATGAG.

A word on this clone: The read ends 3 residues before the CDR3 terminus; that terminus is restored from the germline J gene. This chain joins TRBV30 and TRBJ1-2, with no clear D. The CDR3 is 12 residues long. Germline assignment: CDR1 GTSNPN and CDR2 SVGIG (reference sequence). The CDR3 sequence: CAWSLISDTYTF. The DNA read from the CDR3 is TGTGCCTGGAGTCTGATCTCAGATACC. Together with reference TRBV30 and TRBJ1-2, the CDR3 gives the full variable domain: SQTIHQWPATLVQPVGSPLSLECTVEGTSNPNLYWYRQAAGRGLQLLFYSVGIGQISSEVPQNLSASRPQDRQFILSSKKLLLSDSGFYLCAWSLISDTYTFGSGTRLTVV.

This clone was found many times. The sequenced fragment ends 3 residues before the CDR3 boundary, so the rest is inferred from the germline J gene. The V gene is TRBV5-6, the J gene TRBJ1-5, with D possibly matching TRBD1 (5 bases). Looked up from germline, CDR1 is SGHDT and CDR2 is YYEEEE. V shed 0 bases and J shed 5 bases, with 12 bases lying between them. CDR3 length equals 15 residues. The covered CDR3 bases are TGTGCCAGCAGCTTGGGGGGGGTGGTTTATCAGCCC. It specifies CASSLGGVVYQP. The CDR3 in its entirety is CASSLGGVVYQPQHF.

Of note for this clone: The CDR3 end is not reached by the read, which stops 3 residues before it; the germline J gene fills it in. The J gene is TRBJ2-4, the V gene TRBV30; D possibly corresponds to TRBD1 (6 bases). The CDR3 has 11 residues. Germline lookup yields CDR1 GTSNPN and CDR2 SVGIG (reference sequence). CDR3 in amino acids: CAWSQGSGQYF. Partial CDR3 DNA: TGTGCCTGGTCTCAGGGGAGCGGT.

This clone showed up many times. The observed sequence ends 3 residues before the CDR3 terminus, with the missing tail filled in from the germline J gene. The V call is TRBV6-4, the J call TRBJ2-5, with D perhaps matching TRBD2 (5 bases). Germline V lookup: CDR1 MRHNA, CDR2 SNTAGT. The CDR3 totals 13 residues. V lost 6 bases and J 3 bases, leaving 11 bases between the germline ends. The CDR3 is CASSRTAKETQYF. Partial CDR3 DNA: TGTGCCAGCAGCCGGACTGCCAAAGAGACC.

This clone occurred many times. The read gets to within 3 residues of the CDR3 end, and the germline J gene fills in the rest. The V gene is TRBV7-9, the J gene TRBJ1-1; possible D gene TRBD1, 6 bases. Per germline, CDR1 SEHNR and CDR2 FQNEAQ (reference sequence). V was pared by 4 bases and J by 4 bases, with 16 bases between. There are 15 residues in the CDR3. Here the CDR3 reads CASSSPWGGGTEAFF. CDR3 DNA (partial): TGTGCCAGCAGCTCCCCCTGGGGGGGCGGCACTGAA.

This clone was counted at least ten times. The CDR3 end lies 3 residues beyond the end of the read and is filled in from the germline J gene. The chain recombines TRBV7-9 with TRBJ2-2; 9 bases map to TRBD2. Germline V gives CDR1 SEHNR, CDR2 FQNEAQ (reference sequence). V trimming: 2 bases; J trimming: 6 bases; junction bases outside the gene matches: 4. The CDR3 runs 15 residues. The CDR3 is CASSLRRGGAGELFF. The sequenced part of the CDR3 DNA is TGTGCCAGCAGCTTACGGCGGGGGGGCGCCGGGGAG. Full variable domain (outside the CDR3, taken from reference TRBV7-9 and TRBJ2-2): DTGVSQNPRHKITKRGQNVTFRCDPISEHNRLYWYRQTLGQGPEFLTYFQNEAQLEKSRLLSDRFSAERPKGSFSTLEIQRTEQGDSAMYLCASSLRRGGAGELFFGEGSRLTVL.

This clone came up many times. The CDR3 end lies 3 residues beyond the end of the read and is filled in from the germline J gene. The V and J genes are TRBV19 and TRBJ1-5, with 8 bases matching TRBD1. The CDR3 is made up of 16 amino acids. V gave up 6 bases and J gave up 0 bases; unmatched junction bases: 7. Germline CDR1 reads LNHDA; CDR2 reads SQIVND (reference sequence). The CDR3 is CASSRGQVISNQPQHF. CDR3 bases read: TGTGCCAGTAGCCGGGGACAGGTCATTAGCAATCAGCCC.